The 12 T cell receptor beta chains below were found in one sample sequenced in a study of cytotoxic CD8 clonotypes in ibrutinib-treated CLL (dated by TCRdb to about 2021). Receptor amplification or capture employed the immunoSEQ multiplex PCR assay. This immuneACCESS table, as held by TCRdb, lists in-frame sequences with V and J called but not all clones. Of the missing ones, under half trace to an unresolved V gene in checked studies; the others have no known cause. Counted in this sample were a few hundred thousand clones; about 64% of them appeared once. In total, the top ten clones hold under 8% of the sample. Sequences were derived from PBMCs, sampled after 36 months of ibrutinib treatment. These TCRs come from a human donor with chronic lymphocytic leukemia.

This rearrangement joins TRBV9 to TRBJ1-1, with a tentative D call TRBD1 (6 bases). This CDR3 spans 16 amino acids. The ends were cut back, 2 bases at V and 0 bases at J, with 14 bases in the middle. Germline V CDR1 and CDR2: SGDLS, YYNGEE. The DNA of the CDR3 is TGTGCCAGCAGCGTGTCGGGGGCGCGGATGAACACTGAAGCTTTCTTT. Amino acid sequence: CASSVSGARMNTEAFF.

This rearrangement joins TRBV12-5 to TRBJ2-3, with D perhaps matching TRBD1 (6 bases). Germline V gives CDR1 LGHNT, CDR2 FRNRAP. This CDR3 has 14 amino acids. V lost 2 bases, J lost 4 bases, and 10 bases lay in between. The CDR3 loop is CASGLSNRADTQYF. Here the CDR3 DNA reads TGTGCTAGTGGTTTGTCGAACAGGGCAGATACGCAGTATTTT.

The sample holds a few counts of this clone. The rearrangement joins TRBV1 to TRBJ2-7. TRBV1 has pseudogene status. The CDR3 extends over 17 amino acids. Here the CDR3 DNA reads TGCACCAGCAGCCCTCCGCGTCCCCTGGGACCTACCTACGAGCAGTACTTC. Protein: CTSSPPRPLGPTYEQYF.

This chain links TRBV7-9 with TRBJ1-5; D call uncertain. Trimming removed 4 bases at V and 4 bases at J, with 11 bases between. The CDR3 spans 14 residues. CDR1 SEHNR and CDR2 FQNEAQ come from the germline V gene (reference sequence). The CDR3 reads CASSSTRENQPQHF. Here the CDR3 DNA reads TGTGCCAGCAGCTCCACTAGGGAAAATCAGCCCCAGCATTTT.

The chain has TRBV7-8 and TRBJ2-7, with 8 bases identical to TRBD1. The CDR3 runs 13 residues. V gave up 6 bases and J gave up 3 bases; unmatched junction bases: 4. Germline lookup yields CDR1 SGHVS and CDR2 FQNEAQ. CDR3 loop: CASRSGGYYEQYF. CDR3 DNA: TGTGCCAGCAGGTCAGGGGGCTACTACGAGCAGTACTTC.

In this sample, this clone turned up a few times. This sequence joins TRBV5-1 and TRBJ2-2; D might be TRBD2 (5 bases). The length of the CDR3 is 15 residues. Trimming left V 0 bases short and J 2 bases short, with 8 bases between. Germline V gene lookup returns CDR1 SGHRS and CDR2 YFSETQ. The DNA for the CDR3 is TGCGCCAGCAGCTTGGGAGCGGTTAACACCGGGGAGCTGTTTTTT. Its protein product is CASSLGAVNTGELFF.

The DNA for the CDR3 is TGCGCCAGCAGGTCCGGGACAGGGCTTACTGAAGCTTTCTTT. Amino acids: CASRSGTGLTEAFF. This chain links TRBV5-1 with TRBJ1-1; TRBD1 matches at 9 bases. The V segment lost 5 bases and the J segment 5 bases; nucleotides outside the gene matches: 7. The CDR3 is 14 amino acids. CDR1 and CDR2 (germline): SGHRS, YFSETQ.

This chain links TRBV29-1 with TRBJ2-5; D not certain. The CDR3 runs 12 residues. V was shortened by 1 base and J by 5 bases, with 8 bases between the two germline ends. Germline values: CDR1 SQVTM, CDR2 ANQGSEA. DNA for the CDR3: TGCAGCGTTGAAGGGGGTTGGGAGACCCAGTACTTC. As protein: CSVEGGWETQYF.

This clone was detected a few times. The genes are TRBV6-5 and TRBJ2-5, with 7 bases that match TRBD1. The CDR3 covers 15 residues. The junction had 8 bases not matched to a gene; V was cut back by 4 bases and J by 3 bases. Germline V CDR1 and CDR2: MNHEY, SVGAGI. CDR3 amino acids: CASSSGTTGEETQYF. DNA for the CDR3: TGTGCCAGCAGTTCGGGGACAACAGGGGAAGAGACCCAGTACTTC.

This clone was detected only a few times. The rearrangement uses TRBV27 and TRBJ2-2; unclear D gene. V lost 4 bases to trimming and J lost 4 bases, with 13 bases between them. The CDR3 is 15 amino acids. From germline, CDR1 is MNHEY and CDR2 SMNVEV (reference sequence). CDR3: CASSSYRPATGELFF. The CDR3 coding sequence is TGTGCCAGCAGTTCTTATCGGCCCGCCACCGGGGAGCTGTTTTTT.

In its sample, this clone was seen a few times. The chain combines TRBV5-1 with TRBJ2-7; 9 bases are a match to TRBD2. CDR3 length equals 14 residues. CDR1 is SGHRS and CDR2 is YFSETQ in the germline V gene. After removal of 0 bases from V and 4 bases from J, the junction contained 2 bases not matched to a gene. Here the CDR3 DNA reads TGCGCCAGCAGCTTGGCTAGCGGGGCGTACGAGCAGTACTTC. It encodes CASSLASGAYEQYF.

The V gene is TRBV5-6, the J gene TRBJ1-6, with D unclear. The CDR3 is 12 amino acids. Germline CDR1 reads SGHDT; CDR2 reads YYEEEE. The germline V and J ends were trimmed by 0 bases and 6 bases, with 1 base remaining between them. CDR3 in amino acids: CASSLGNSPLHF. The DNA of the CDR3 is TGTGCCAGCAGCTTGGGTAATTCACCCCTCCACTTT.